Shown below are 27 T cell receptor beta chains from a single sample sequenced in a study of T-cell memory formation after mild COVID-19. In TCRdb, the 5' RACE reads were re-called with MiXCR into one record per CDR3 protein. Found here are about 290,000 distinct CDR3 sequences, around 17% of them singletons; the top ten hold under 25%. The sequenced material came from PBMCs or a T cell subset sorted from them (not recorded which). The origin of the receptors is a man in his late teens or twenties who had mild COVID-19 (a few samples of this study predate the infection). Cell type and time point are not known.

The sample holds a few counts of this clonotype. The V gene is TRBV4-3, the J gene TRBJ2-4; D is possibly TRBD1 (5 bases). Germline-derived CDR1 and CDR2 are LGHNA and YSLEER. Trimming removed 0 bases at V and 12 bases at J, with 15 bases between. This CDR3 spans 14 amino acids. CDR3 amino acids: CASSQDVLRQGQYF. The CDR3 DNA follows: TGCGCCAGCAGCCAAGATGTACTCCGCCAGGGTCAGTACTTC.

This clonotype showed up many times. The CDR3 loop is CASSPGDTQYF. CDR3 nucleotides: TGTGCCAGCAGTCCCGGGGATACGCAGTATTTT. V usage is TRBV18 and J usage is TRBJ2-3, with unresolved D. Trimming stripped 8 bases from V and 6 bases from J, with 9 bases between. In germline, CDR1 is KGHSH, CDR2 LQKENI. This CDR3 contains 11 residues.

This clonotype was picked up a small number of times. The rearrangement links TRBV6-5 to TRBJ2-7; a possible D gene is TRBD2 (6 bases). V was clipped by 6 bases and J by 5 bases, with 17 bases between them. The V gene's germline CDR1 is MNHEY and CDR2 SVGAGI. CDR3 length: 14 residues. The DNA for the CDR3 is TGTGCCAGCAGCTCAGGAGGGGCTCGGGACGAGCAGTACGTC. Translation gives CASSSGGARDEQYV.

This rearrangement joins TRBV5-1 to TRBJ2-7, with TRBD1 identical over 8 bases. The CDR3 has 14 residues. In germline, CDR1 is SGHRS, CDR2 YFSETQ. The ends lost 4 bases at V and 11 bases at J; junction bases unmatched: 14. CDR3 in DNA: TGCGCCAGCAGCATAGGTCCGGGACAGGAGAAGGAGTACTTC. It specifies CASSIGPGQEKEYF.

The sample holds many counts of this clonotype. The V gene is TRBV5-5, the J gene TRBJ2-2; D might be TRBD2 (6 bases). Trimming pared 4 bases from V and 6 bases from J, leaving 10 bases between. Germline V gene data show CDR1 as SGHKS and CDR2 as YYEKEE (reference sequence). This CDR3 is 13 amino acids long. CDR3 loop: CASSRLDPGELFF. As DNA, the CDR3 is TGTGCCAGCAGCCGACTAGATCCCGGGGAGCTGTTTTTT.

The V call is TRBV5-5, the J call TRBJ1-4, with D unclear. Trimming took 0 bases from V and 4 from J, leaving 7 bases between them. The germline CDR1 and CDR2 sequences are SGHKS and YYEKEE (reference sequence). The CDR3 covers 14 residues. The CDR3 region has the DNA TGTGCCAGCAGCTTGGGGGTTGGTAATGAAAAACTGTTTTTT. Amino acid sequence: CASSLGVGNEKLFF.

The genes are TRBV20-1 and TRBJ2-7; 9 bases line up with TRBD1. Germline-derived CDR1 and CDR2 are DFQATT and SNEGSKA (reference sequence). Trimming at V came to 3 bases and at J to 7 bases, leaving 7 bases not matched to a gene. The CDR3 has 13 amino acids. CDR3 coding DNA: TGCAGTGCTAGGCTTGACAGGGGGTTAGAGCAGTACTTC. This codes for CSARLDRGLEQYF.

This chain joins TRBV3-1 and TRBJ1-3; 7 bases map to TRBD1. CDR3 length equals 16 residues. V shed 3 bases, J shed 2 bases, and the junction held 7 bases outside the gene matches. The germline gives CDR1 LGHDT, CDR2 YNNKEL (reference sequence). This chain's CDR3 is CASSQGGQVPGNTIYF. Written as DNA, the CDR3 is TGTGCCAGCAGCCAGGGAGGACAGGTTCCTGGAAACACCATATATTTT.

This clonotype turned up a few times. The J gene is TRBJ1-2, the V gene TRBV7-9, with TRBD1 matching 7 bases. This CDR3 has 14 residues. Germline CDR1 and CDR2: SEHNR and FQNEAQ (reference sequence). J lost 7 bases, V lost 8 bases, and 13 bases had no gene match. Here the CDR3 DNA reads TGTGCCAGCGGGACAGTTCCTAGACTGGCTGGCTACACCTTC. This codes for CASGTVPRLAGYTF.

This clonotype turned up a few times. This rearrangement joins TRBV7-8 to TRBJ2-7; D possibly corresponds to TRBD1 (7 bases). Per germline, CDR1 SGHVS and CDR2 FQNEAQ. Trimming removed 5 bases from V and 5 bases from J, with 22 bases in between. The CDR3 is 16 amino acids. The CDR3 loop is CASSGGAGGMLDEQYF. The CDR3 DNA reads TGTGCCAGCAGCGGTGGGGCAGGGGGGATGTTAGACGAGCAGTACTTC.

A few counts support this clonotype. The chain recombines TRBV6-5 with TRBJ2-3; TRBD2 agrees at 7 bases. This CDR3 is built from 15 residues. The germline CDR1 and CDR2 sequences are MNHEY and SVGAGI. The junction had 7 bases not matched to a gene; V was cut back by 5 bases and J by 2 bases. Written as DNA, the CDR3 is TGTGCCAGCAGTGCCCGGACTAGTTACACAGATACGCAGTATTTT. Its protein is CASSARTSYTDTQYF.

This clonotype turned up a few times. J is TRBJ1-2 and V is TRBV27; TRBD1 agrees at 9 bases. J was trimmed by 6 bases and V by 3 bases; bases with no gene match: 8. The CDR3 length is 15 residues. Germline V lookup: CDR1 MNHEY, CDR2 SMNVEV (reference sequence). CDR3 in amino acids: CASSFLDRGGNGYTF. CDR3 nucleotides: TGTGCCAGCAGTTTTCTCGACAGGGGGGGCAATGGCTACACCTTC.

This clonotype has a handful of counts. The chain uses TRBV3-1 and TRBJ2-3; D unclear. The germline V and J ends were trimmed by 4 bases and 0 bases, with 11 bases remaining between them. The length of the CDR3 is 15 residues. The V gene's germline CDR1 is LGHDT and CDR2 YNNKEL (reference sequence). The chain's CDR3 is CASSLRKPSTDTQYF. The CDR3 nucleotides are TGTGCCAGCAGCCTACGGAAACCGAGCACAGATACGCAGTATTTT.

This CDR3 is CASSPRQGLGEQYF. In DNA form, the CDR3 reads TGTGCCAGCAGCCCGCGACAGGGTTTGGGCGAGCAGTACTTC. J is TRBJ2-7 and V is TRBV7-9; TRBD1 agrees at 7 bases. Looked up from germline, CDR1 is SEHNR and CDR2 is FQNEAQ (reference sequence). V shed 5 bases, J shed 6 bases, and the junction held 10 bases outside the gene matches. There are 14 residues in the CDR3.

The chain links TRBV7-2 to TRBJ1-4, with 9 bases fitting TRBD1. V dropped 5 bases and J dropped 8; count of bases not matched to a gene: 3. The germline V gene encodes CDR1 SGHTA and CDR2 FQGNSA. The CDR3 is 13 residues long. The chain's CDR3 is CASSKQGAEKLFF. The CDR3 DNA follows: TGTGCCAGCAGCAAACAGGGGGCGGAAAAACTGTTTTTT.

This chain connects TRBV7-6 to TRBJ1-6; 9 positions agree with TRBD1. Germline trimming cut 5 bases from V and 2 bases from J; bases unmatched to any gene: 4. Germline-derived CDR1 and CDR2 are SGHVS and FNYEAQ. This CDR3 region has 16 residues. The CDR3 here is CASSERQGAYNSPLHF. In nucleotides, the CDR3 is TGTGCCAGCAGCGAGCGACAGGGGGCCTATAATTCACCCCTCCACTTT.

This chain links TRBV19 with TRBJ1-2; 8 bases line up with TRBD1. Germline assignment: CDR1 LNHDA and CDR2 SQIVND (reference sequence). The CDR3 extends over 17 amino acids. The V segment lost 3 bases and the J segment 1 base; nucleotides outside the gene matches: 10. CDR3 protein: CASSIRLRTGINYGYTF. The CDR3 DNA is TGTGCCAGTAGTATTCGTCTTCGGACAGGGATTAACTATGGCTACACCTTC.

V usage is TRBV2 and J usage is TRBJ2-3; D is unresolved. The V end lost 4 bases, the J end lost 6 bases, and 5 bases lay between the germline ends. This CDR3 has 11 residues. In germline, CDR1 is SNHLY, CDR2 FYNNEI. For the CDR3, the DNA is TGTGCCAGCAGTGGTTACGATACGCAGTATTTT. It encodes CASSGYDTQYF.

This clonotype was seen a handful of times. The J gene is TRBJ2-3, the V gene TRBV30; D not certain. V lost 3 bases, J lost 4 bases, and 5 bases lay in between. Germline CDR1 and CDR2: GTSNPN and SVGIG (reference sequence). This CDR3 comprises 11 residues. In DNA form, the CDR3 reads TGTGCCTGGAGCAGAGCAGATACGCAGTATTTT. This encodes CAWSRADTQYF.

There are a few counts of this clonotype. The gene calls are TRBV24-1 and TRBJ1-2; D not resolved. CDR1 KGHDR and CDR2 SFDVKD come from the germline V gene. The CDR3 covers 13 residues. V lost 2 bases and J lost 8, with 11 bases in between. The CDR3 DNA follows: TGTGCCACCAGTGATTCAGCGGGGTACGGCTACACCTTC. It encodes CATSDSAGYGYTF.

This clonotype was found many times. The chain uses TRBV2 and TRBJ2-2; 8 positions match TRBD1. Germline CDR1 and CDR2: SNHLY and FYNNEI. The CDR3 is made up of 16 amino acids. Trimming removed 2 bases from V and 6 bases from J; junction bases left unmatched: 8. CDR3 bases: TGTGCCAGCAGTGAAAGGCAGGGGGCCTTGGCCGGGGAGCTGTTTTTT. Its translation is CASSERQGALAGELFF.

V and J are TRBV2 and TRBJ2-1; 9 bases map to TRBD2. Trimming removed 1 base from V and 8 bases from J; junction bases left unmatched: 6. This CDR3 region has 15 residues. Per the germline V gene, CDR1 is SNHLY and CDR2 is FYNNEI. The CDR3 DNA sequence: TGTGCCAGCAGTGAAGGTTGGCGGGGGGGAGATGAGCAGTTCTTC. Encoded protein: CASSEGWRGGDEQFF.

The chain links TRBV2 to TRBJ1-2, with TRBD1 identical over 7 bases. The CDR3 contains 14 residues. CDR1 is SNHLY, CDR2 FYNNEI, per germline. V shed 8 bases and J 8 bases; nucleotides not matched to a gene: 14. This chain's CDR3 is CASERDRQERGYTF. The CDR3 DNA sequence: TGTGCCAGCGAGAGGGACAGACAAGAGCGGGGCTACACCTTC.

This clonotype was seen more than once but under ten times. The chain employs TRBV20-1 and TRBJ2-3; no reliable D call. The CDR3 has 12 residues. V dropped 5 bases and J dropped 1 base, with 7 bases sitting between them. Germline values: CDR1 DFQATT, CDR2 SNEGSKA (reference sequence). The CDR3 here is CSAVDRTDTQYF. In nucleotides, the CDR3 is TGCAGTGCTGTCGATCGCACAGATACGCAGTATTTT.

The CDR3 reads CASREGDREAGELFF. The CDR3 nucleotides are TGTGCCAGCAGGGAAGGAGACAGGGAAGCCGGGGAGCTGTTTTTT. The gene calls are TRBV25-1 and TRBJ2-2, with TRBD1 matching over 7 bases. The CDR3 contains 15 residues. The germline V gene has CDR1 MGHDK and CDR2 SYGVNS. Trimming removed 6 bases from V and 6 bases from J; junction bases left unmatched: 10.

This clonotype was counted between two and nine times. V is TRBV12-3 or TRBV12-4 and J is TRBJ2-5; D remains ambiguous. V lost 4 bases and J lost 3, with 12 bases in between. The CDR3 consists of 14 residues. The CDR3 loop is CASSSYAGEETQYF. CDR3 bases: TGTGCCAGCAGTTCGTATGCCGGAGAAGAGACCCAGTACTTC.

The CDR3 loop is CASSPGFLQPQHF. The CDR3, as DNA: TGTGCCAGCAGCCCAGGGTTCTTGCAGCCCCAGCATTTT. V is TRBV7-2 and J is TRBJ1-5; TRBD1 might be the D (5 bases). Germline V lookup: CDR1 SGHTA, CDR2 FQGNSA. The CDR3 runs 13 residues. V lost 5 bases, J lost 7 bases, and 12 bases lay in between.